Listed below are T cell receptor beta chains from one sample, sequenced in a study of blood T cells in healthy people across ages. TCRdb processed the 5' RACE reads anew with MiXCR; each CDR3 protein has one entry. This table holds roughly 900,000 distinct CDR3 sequences, roughly 52% found once. The sequenced sample consisted of blood. Receptor source: a man aged 25-45 years in good health. Both conserved end residues are part of each CDR3. The D gene is left open where the match is weak. Size is stated for part of the rows, as once, few or many counts, or as a class when the clone is expanded.

d_gene: TRBD1; v_gene: TRBV18; j_gene: TRBJ2-7; abundance: -; CDR3nt: TGCGCCAGCTCGGCTGGACAGGGTTTGGACGAGCAGTACTTC; CDR3aa: CASSAGQGLDEQYF
d_gene: TRBD2; v_gene: TRBV27; j_gene: TRBJ2-1; abundance: -; CDR3nt: TGTGCCAGCAGTTTTTTTAGCGGGGGGGCGGATGAGCAGTTCTTC; CDR3aa: CASSFFSGGADEQFF
d_gene: TRBD1; v_gene: TRBV15; j_gene: TRBJ2-7; abundance: -; CDR3nt: TGTGCCACCAGCAGAGATCTTGCAGGGGGCCTGTACTTC; CDR3aa: CATSRDLAGGLYF
d_gene: TRBD1; v_gene: TRBV12-3/TRBV12-4; j_gene: TRBJ1-5; abundance: -; CDR3nt: TGTGCCAGCACCCAGGGGGATCAGCCCCAGCATTTT; CDR3aa: CASTQGDQPQHF
d_gene: -; v_gene: TRBV11-2; j_gene: TRBJ2-5; abundance: few; CDR3nt: TGTGCCAGCAGCTTAAGACTGGAAGGGACCCAGTACTTC; CDR3aa: CASSLRLEGTQYF
d_gene: -; v_gene: TRBV7-9; j_gene: TRBJ2-7; abundance: -; CDR3nt: TGTGCCAGCAGCTTACGGGACACGAGCTCCTACGAGCAGTACTTC; CDR3aa: CASSLRDTSSYEQYF
d_gene: -; v_gene: TRBV4-2; j_gene: TRBJ1-1; abundance: few; CDR3nt: TGTGCCAGCAGCCAAGAAGTCGAGGTTTACACTGAAGCTTTCTTT; CDR3aa: CASSQEVEVYTEAFF
d_gene: TRBD1; v_gene: TRBV11-2; j_gene: TRBJ2-3; abundance: -; CDR3nt: TGTGCCAGCAGCACCCGGGACAGGGGAATTGCAGATACGCAGTATTTT; CDR3aa: CASSTRDRGIADTQYF
d_gene: -; v_gene: TRBV29-1; j_gene: TRBJ2-7; abundance: few; CDR3nt: TGCAGCGGGAGTGACAGCCACGAGCAGTACTTC; CDR3aa: CSGSDSHEQYF
d_gene: TRBD1; v_gene: TRBV29-1; j_gene: TRBJ2-1; abundance: -; CDR3nt: TGCAGCGTTGAAGATCGACAGGGACCTCCCTACAATGTGCAGTTCTTC; CDR3aa: CSVEDRQGPPYNVQFF
d_gene: TRBD1; v_gene: TRBV12-3/TRBV12-4; j_gene: TRBJ1-5; abundance: -; CDR3nt: TGTGCCAGCAGCCCGGGACAGCTAACACAGCCCCAGCATTTT; CDR3aa: CASSPGQLTQPQHF
d_gene: -; v_gene: TRBV3-1; j_gene: TRBJ1-1; abundance: few; CDR3nt: TGTGCCAGCAGGCCTTCCAGGACAGCCAAGAACACTGAAGCTTTCTTT; CDR3aa: CASRPSRTAKNTEAFF
d_gene: -; v_gene: TRBV29-1; j_gene: TRBJ1-1; abundance: many; CDR3nt: TGCAGCGTTGGACAAGGCTTTCCTTTCTTT; CDR3aa: CSVGQGFPFF
d_gene: -; v_gene: TRBV4-3; j_gene: TRBJ2-2; abundance: -; CDR3nt: TGCGCCAGCAGGGGGCCAGTAAACACCGGGGAGCTGTTTTTT; CDR3aa: CASRGPVNTGELFF
d_gene: -; v_gene: TRBV20-1; j_gene: TRBJ1-2; abundance: few; CDR3nt: TGCAGTGCTCCTGAAGGCGCGGGTGGCTACACCTTC; CDR3aa: CSAPEGAGGYTF
d_gene: -; v_gene: TRBV6-2/TRBV6-3; j_gene: TRBJ2-1; abundance: -; CDR3nt: TGTGCCAGCAGACAGTATAGGGACCCAGGGAATGAGCAGTTCTTC; CDR3aa: CASRQYRDPGNEQFF
d_gene: -; v_gene: TRBV4-1; j_gene: TRBJ2-1; abundance: -; CDR3nt: TGCGCCAGCGGCCAGCAGGGGGGTCGCGGGAGTGAGCAGTTCTTC; CDR3aa: CASGQQGGRGSEQFF
d_gene: -; v_gene: TRBV4-1; j_gene: TRBJ2-5; abundance: -; CDR3nt: TGCGCCAGCAGCCAAAATGACGGGCCGCAAGAGACCCAGTACTTC; CDR3aa: CASSQNDGPQETQYF
d_gene: -; v_gene: TRBV6-5; j_gene: TRBJ2-7; abundance: -; CDR3nt: TGTGCCAGCAGCCCCGAAACAGGGTTCGGAGAGCAGTACTTC; CDR3aa: CASSPETGFGEQYF
d_gene: -; v_gene: TRBV5-6; j_gene: TRBJ1-2; abundance: few; CDR3nt: TGTGCCAGCAGCTTCACAGAATATGGCTACACCTTC; CDR3aa: CASSFTEYGYTF
d_gene: -; v_gene: TRBV29-1; j_gene: TRBJ2-5; abundance: once; CDR3nt: TGCAGCGTTGTCAGGGCAGATAACCACGAGACCCAGTACTTC; CDR3aa: CSVVRADNHETQYF
d_gene: -; v_gene: TRBV3-1; j_gene: TRBJ2-1; abundance: few; CDR3nt: TGTGCCAGCAGCCAAGGAGGGGGAAGCAATGAGCAGTTCTTC; CDR3aa: CASSQGGGSNEQFF
d_gene: -; v_gene: TRBV14; j_gene: TRBJ2-5; abundance: few; CDR3nt: TGTGCCAGCAGCCAACTAGCGTTGTCGTACCAAGAGACCCAGTACTTC; CDR3aa: CASSQLALSYQETQYF
d_gene: -; v_gene: TRBV4-2; j_gene: TRBJ2-7; abundance: many; CDR3nt: TGTGCCAGCAGCGTAAGCGCCTTTAGCTCCTACGAGCAGTACTTC; CDR3aa: CASSVSAFSSYEQYF
d_gene: TRBD2; v_gene: TRBV4-2; j_gene: TRBJ2-7; abundance: -; CDR3nt: TGTGCCAGCAGCCAAGAAATACTTTCTAGCGGGGGGGCTTTCTCCTACGAGCAGTACTTC; CDR3aa: CASSQEILSSGGAFSYEQYF
d_gene: -; v_gene: TRBV7-6; j_gene: TRBJ2-5; abundance: many; CDR3nt: TGTGCCAGCTACGGAGGGTCGATCCAAGAGACCCAGTACTTC; CDR3aa: CASYGGSIQETQYF
d_gene: -; v_gene: TRBV5-1; j_gene: TRBJ1-3; abundance: -; CDR3nt: TGCGCCAGCAGCTATGGGGAACCCAACTCTGGGAACACCATATATTTT; CDR3aa: CASSYGEPNSGNTIYF
d_gene: -; v_gene: TRBV19; j_gene: TRBJ1-2; abundance: -; CDR3nt: TGTGCCAGTAGTGAAGGGGCGACCAACTATGGCTACACCTTC; CDR3aa: CASSEGATNYGYTF
d_gene: TRBD2; v_gene: TRBV6-2/TRBV6-3; j_gene: TRBJ2-2; abundance: -; CDR3nt: TGTGCCAGCAAGCTAGCGGGGGTTGTCACCGGGGAGCTGTTTTTT; CDR3aa: CASKLAGVVTGELFF
d_gene: -; v_gene: TRBV30; j_gene: TRBJ2-7; abundance: -; CDR3nt: TGTGCCTGCCGGGACCAGGGTTTCTACGAGCAGTACTTC; CDR3aa: CACRDQGFYEQYF
d_gene: TRBD2; v_gene: TRBV6-2/TRBV6-3; j_gene: TRBJ2-7; abundance: -; CDR3nt: TGTGCCAGCAGTGCCGGGACTAGCGGTTACAATGAGCAGTACTTC; CDR3aa: CASSAGTSGYNEQYF
d_gene: -; v_gene: TRBV29-1; j_gene: TRBJ2-3; abundance: -; CDR3nt: TGCAGCGTTGTATCCCCCAAAGGCACAGATACGCAGTATTTT; CDR3aa: CSVVSPKGTDTQYF
d_gene: -; v_gene: TRBV2; j_gene: TRBJ2-4; abundance: few; CDR3nt: TGTGCCAGCAGTCAAGGGACCAGCATTCAGTACTTC; CDR3aa: CASSQGTSIQYF
d_gene: -; v_gene: TRBV6-5; j_gene: TRBJ1-3; abundance: -; CDR3nt: TGTGCCAGCAGTTACGAAACGGGCCGGACTGGAAACACCATATATTTT; CDR3aa: CASSYETGRTGNTIYF
d_gene: TRBD2; v_gene: TRBV6-5; j_gene: TRBJ2-2; abundance: -; CDR3nt: TGTGCCAGCAGTTCCGCGGGGGGGGGCACCGGGGAGCTGTTTTTT; CDR3aa: CASSSAGGGTGELFF
d_gene: TRBD1; v_gene: TRBV20-1; j_gene: TRBJ2-7; abundance: few; CDR3nt: TGCAGTGCTAGAGATCCGGGACAGGGATCCTCCTACGAGCAGTACTTC; CDR3aa: CSARDPGQGSSYEQYF